This TCR beta chain was sequenced for a study of siplizumab effects on memory and regulatory T cells. TCRdb keeps only in-frame clones here, not all; method: immunoSEQ multiplex PCR. The sample carries 75,000 to 100,000 clones, roughly 94% recorded once. This CDR3 is 18 amino acids long. Germline CDR1 SGHRS, CDR2 YFSETQ. The trim removed 4 bases at V and 5 bases at J, leaving 15 bases unmatched. This TCR was sampled from a human donor in good health. Specimen: non-Treg CD4+ T cells sorted from blood. The chain recombines TRBV5-1 with TRBJ2-5; TRBD2 agrees at 12 bases. This chain's CDR3 is CASSDAVSSGRAVETQYF. The DNA of the CDR3 is TGCGCCAGCAGCGATGCAGTTTCTAGCGGGAGGGCCGTCGAGACCCAGTACTTC.